The clone carrying this TCR beta chain was found once. The record originates from a study of shared clonotypes between healthy human individuals. Germline assignment: CDR1 MNHNS and CDR2 SASEGT. This CDR3 spans 13 amino acids. The V and J ends lost 8 bases and 1 base respectively, with 11 bases between them. Produced via immunoSEQ multiplex PCR; TCRdb's table is partial and in-frame only. The table shows 90,000 to 120,000 clones, with about 66% occurring only once. J is TRBJ1-2 and V is TRBV6-1; D is unresolved. Input material: memory CD8+ T cells sorted from blood. Subset indicated: CD45RO+ cells pooled with CCR7-negative TemRA cells. The sequence was obtained from a woman in her thirties in good health. Here the CDR3 reads CASQKTDNYGYTF. The CDR3 nucleotides read TGTGCCAGCCAAAAGACTGATAACTATGGCTACACCTTC.